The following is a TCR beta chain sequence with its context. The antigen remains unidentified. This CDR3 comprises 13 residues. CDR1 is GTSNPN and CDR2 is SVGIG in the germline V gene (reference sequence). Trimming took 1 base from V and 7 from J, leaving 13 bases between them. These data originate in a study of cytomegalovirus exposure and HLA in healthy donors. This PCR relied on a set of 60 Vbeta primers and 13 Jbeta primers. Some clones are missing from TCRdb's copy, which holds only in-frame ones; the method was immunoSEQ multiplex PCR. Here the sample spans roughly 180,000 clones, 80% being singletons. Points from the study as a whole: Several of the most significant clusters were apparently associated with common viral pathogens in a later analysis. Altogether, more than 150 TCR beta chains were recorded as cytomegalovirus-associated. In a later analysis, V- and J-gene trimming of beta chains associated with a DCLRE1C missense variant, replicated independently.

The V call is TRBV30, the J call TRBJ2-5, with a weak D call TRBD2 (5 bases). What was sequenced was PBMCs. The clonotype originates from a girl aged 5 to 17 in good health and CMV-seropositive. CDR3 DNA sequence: TGTGCCTGGAGTGCCGGGGTGCCAGGGACCCAGTACTTC. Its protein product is CAWSAGVPGTQYF.